The entry below gives a single T cell receptor beta chain sequence along with its context. This entry comes from a study of T cell responses to AZD1222 COVID-19 vaccine. The V gene's germline CDR1 is LNHDA and CDR2 SQIVND (reference sequence). Trimming shortened V by 3 bases and J by 4 bases, and 12 bases separated the two germline ends. The CDR3 sequence is 14 residues long. The data were produced by immunoSEQ multiplex PCR, yet TCRdb's version contains in-frame clones alone and is incomplete. The sample includes around 150,000 clones, about 89% seen only once; the top ten take under 1.5%. The chain has TRBV19 and TRBJ1-1; no definite D call. The TCR sequence derives from an adult who received the AZD1222 COVID-19 vaccine. The sample in question was peripheral blood, obtained 28 days after the second AZD1222 dose. This chain's CDR3 is CASSISGVPTEAFF. Written as DNA, the CDR3 is TGTGCCAGTAGTATTTCCGGGGTTCCCACTGAAGCTTTCTTT.